The rows below give T cell receptor beta chains drawn from one sample of a study of OX40 agonist ivuxolimab in advanced cancers. Only in-frame clones appear in the TCRdb table, and some are missing; sequencing was by immunoSEQ multiplex PCR. The sample records approximately 80,000 clones, roughly nine tenths being singletons. The sequencing here drew on CD4+ or CD8+ T cells sorted from blood, taken in a trial of the OX40 agonist ivuxolimab. The source of these receptors is an adult with an advanced solid tumor such as melanoma, head and neck, liver or kidney cancer. The CDR3 runs from the conserved cysteine through the conserved F or W. D genes are given only for firm matches. Size is stated for part of the rows, as once, few or many counts, or as a class when the clone is expanded.

v_call: TRBV10-3; d_call: -; cdr3_length: 14; j_call: TRBJ1-5; clone_size: -; cdr3_aa: CATRTDRHDQPQHF; cdr3_nt: TGTGCCACCAGGACAGACCGCCATGATCAGCCCCAGCATTTT
v_call: TRBV21-1; d_call: -; cdr3_length: 13; j_call: TRBJ2-7; clone_size: -; cdr3_aa: CASLAGAIYEQYF; cdr3_nt: TGTGCCAGCTTAGCGGGAGCCATCTACGAGCAGTACTTC
v_call: TRBV5-6; d_call: -; cdr3_length: 15; j_call: TRBJ2-2; clone_size: -; cdr3_aa: CASSPAGARAGELFF; cdr3_nt: TGTGCCAGCAGCCCCGCCGGGGCCCGGGCCGGGGAGCTGTTTTTT
v_call: TRBV6-6; d_call: -; cdr3_length: 14; j_call: TRBJ1-1; clone_size: few; cdr3_aa: CASSYGGAGTEAFF; cdr3_nt: TGTGCCAGCAGTTACGGTGGGGCCGGCACTGAAGCTTTCTTT
v_call: TRBV30; d_call: -; cdr3_length: 12; j_call: TRBJ2-5; clone_size: -; cdr3_aa: CAWSGSGKTQYF; cdr3_nt: TGTGCCTGGTCGGGGTCGGGTAAGACCCAGTACTTC
v_call: TRBV5-1; d_call: TRBD2; cdr3_length: 17; j_call: TRBJ2-3; clone_size: -; cdr3_aa: CASSLSLAGGSTDTQYF; cdr3_nt: TGCGCCAGCAGCCTCAGCCTAGCGGGGGGGAGCACAGATACGCAGTATTTT
v_call: TRBV7-2; d_call: -; cdr3_length: 12; j_call: TRBJ2-7; clone_size: -; cdr3_aa: CASSHNSYEQYF; cdr3_nt: TGTGCCAGCAGCCACAACTCCTACGAGCAGTACTTC
v_call: TRBV19; d_call: -; cdr3_length: 13; j_call: TRBJ1-5; clone_size: -; cdr3_aa: CASRHLVNQPQHF; cdr3_nt: TGTGCCAGTCGACACTTGGTTAATCAGCCCCAGCATTTT
v_call: TRBV19; d_call: -; cdr3_length: 13; j_call: TRBJ2-7; clone_size: -; cdr3_aa: CASRGRGTGEQYF; cdr3_nt: TGTGCCAGTAGGGGGCGAGGGACTGGGGAGCAGTACTTC
v_call: TRBV7-9; d_call: -; cdr3_length: 14; j_call: TRBJ2-2; clone_size: -; cdr3_aa: CASSYPGENRELFF; cdr3_nt: TGTGCCAGCAGCTACCCAGGGGAGAACCGGGAGCTGTTTTTT
v_call: TRBV18; d_call: TRBD1; cdr3_length: 16; j_call: TRBJ2-7; clone_size: -; cdr3_aa: CASSPPVRTGGYEQYF; cdr3_nt: TGTGCCAGCTCACCACCCGTCAGGACAGGGGGCTATGAGCAGTACTTC
v_call: TRBV9; d_call: -; cdr3_length: 14; j_call: TRBJ2-1; clone_size: once; cdr3_aa: CASSPTSGHNEQFF; cdr3_nt: TGTGCCAGCAGCCCGACTTCGGGCCACAATGAGCAGTTCTTC
v_call: TRBV5-1; d_call: TRBD2; cdr3_length: 15; j_call: TRBJ2-7; clone_size: -; cdr3_aa: CASSGPGLAGYEQYF; cdr3_nt: TGCGCCAGCAGCGGGCCCGGACTAGCCGGGTACGAGCAGTACTTC
v_call: TRBV19; d_call: -; cdr3_length: 14; j_call: TRBJ1-5; clone_size: -; cdr3_aa: CAGGEGSSNQPQHF; cdr3_nt: TGTGCCGGTGGGGAGGGTTCCAGCAATCAGCCCCAGCATTTT
v_call: TRBV30; d_call: TRBD1; cdr3_length: 14; j_call: TRBJ1-4; clone_size: -; cdr3_aa: CAWKGTGEGEKLFF; cdr3_nt: TGTGCCTGGAAAGGGACAGGGGAGGGCGAAAAACTGTTTTTT
v_call: TRBV19; d_call: TRBD2; cdr3_length: 15; j_call: TRBJ2-7; clone_size: -; cdr3_aa: CASSISLAGPYEQYF; cdr3_nt: TGTGCCAGTAGTATCTCCCTAGCGGGCCCCTACGAGCAGTACTTC
v_call: TRBV2; d_call: TRBD2; cdr3_length: 18; j_call: TRBJ2-3; clone_size: -; cdr3_aa: CASSEIFSGGAWTDTQYF; cdr3_nt: TGTGCCAGCAGTGAAATTTTTAGCGGGGGGGCCTGGACAGATACGCAGTATTTT
v_call: TRBV30; d_call: -; cdr3_length: 14; j_call: TRBJ2-7; clone_size: -; cdr3_aa: CAWSSGNAGAEQYF; cdr3_nt: TGTGCCTGGAGTTCGGGTAATGCAGGGGCCGAGCAGTACTTC
v_call: TRBV7-3; d_call: -; cdr3_length: 13; j_call: TRBJ1-2; clone_size: -; cdr3_aa: CASSAGTNYGYTF; cdr3_nt: TGTGCCAGCAGCGCCGGGACAAACTATGGCTACACCTTC
v_call: TRBV27; d_call: -; cdr3_length: 15; j_call: TRBJ1-1; clone_size: -; cdr3_aa: CASSSLGAGDTEAFF; cdr3_nt: TGTGCCAGCAGTTCCCTCGGGGCAGGTGACACTGAAGCTTTCTTT
v_call: TRBV6-1; d_call: -; cdr3_length: 13; j_call: TRBJ2-1; clone_size: once; cdr3_aa: CASKKGGENEQFF; cdr3_nt: TGTGCCAGCAAGAAGGGGGGGGAGAATGAGCAGTTCTTC
v_call: TRBV5-1; d_call: TRBD1; cdr3_length: 13; j_call: TRBJ1-2; clone_size: -; cdr3_aa: CASSPGQGYGYTF; cdr3_nt: TGCGCCAGCAGCCCGGGACAGGGTTATGGCTACACCTTC
v_call: TRBV4-1; d_call: -; cdr3_length: 14; j_call: TRBJ1-1; clone_size: -; cdr3_aa: CASSQTGINTEAFF; cdr3_nt: TGCGCCAGCAGCCAAACAGGGATCAACACTGAAGCTTTCTTT
v_call: TRBV5-6; d_call: -; cdr3_length: 14; j_call: TRBJ1-6; clone_size: -; cdr3_aa: CASSSDGGRAPLHF; cdr3_nt: TGTGCCAGCAGCTCGGACGGAGGCAGGGCACCCCTCCACTTT
v_call: TRBV14; d_call: -; cdr3_length: 14; j_call: TRBJ2-1; clone_size: -; cdr3_aa: CASSRVGFYNEQFF; cdr3_nt: TGTGCCAGCAGCAGGGTAGGCTTCTACAATGAGCAGTTCTTC
v_call: TRBV27; d_call: -; cdr3_length: 17; j_call: TRBJ2-6; clone_size: -; cdr3_aa: CASSLGVGPSGANVLTF; cdr3_nt: TGTGCCAGCAGTTTAGGGGTGGGTCCCTCTGGGGCCAACGTCCTGACTTTC
v_call: TRBV9; d_call: TRBD1; cdr3_length: 13; j_call: TRBJ1-1; clone_size: once; cdr3_aa: CASSRGLDTEAFF; cdr3_nt: TGTGCCAGCAGCAGGGGGCTGGACACTGAAGCTTTCTTT
v_call: TRBV27; d_call: TRBD1; cdr3_length: 13; j_call: TRBJ2-1; clone_size: -; cdr3_aa: CASRTGGYNEQFF; cdr3_nt: TGTGCCAGCAGGACAGGGGGCTACAATGAGCAGTTCTTC
v_call: TRBV6-5; d_call: -; cdr3_length: 11; j_call: TRBJ2-2; clone_size: -; cdr3_aa: CASSYAGELFF; cdr3_nt: TGTGCCAGCAGTTATGCCGGGGAGCTGTTTTTT
v_call: TRBV5-4; d_call: TRBD2; cdr3_length: 14; j_call: TRBJ2-3; clone_size: few; cdr3_aa: CASSIGTRSDTQYF; cdr3_nt: TGTGCCAGCAGCATAGGGACTAGATCAGATACGCAGTATTTT
v_call: TRBV19; d_call: TRBD2; cdr3_length: 15; j_call: TRBJ2-5; clone_size: -; cdr3_aa: CASTPRGLAEETQYF; cdr3_nt: TGTGCCAGTACCCCGAGGGGACTAGCGGAAGAGACCCAGTACTTC
v_call: TRBV9; d_call: TRBD2; cdr3_length: 16; j_call: TRBJ2-1; clone_size: once; cdr3_aa: CASSVERELLYNEQFF; cdr3_nt: TGTGCCAGCAGCGTAGAGCGGGAGTTGCTCTACAATGAGCAGTTCTTC
v_call: TRBV18; d_call: -; cdr3_length: 15; j_call: TRBJ2-3; clone_size: -; cdr3_aa: CASSPIQGLLDTQYF; cdr3_nt: TGTGCCAGCTCACCAATACAGGGACTTCTGGATACGCAGTATTTT
v_call: TRBV5-1; d_call: -; cdr3_length: 14; j_call: TRBJ1-2; clone_size: -; cdr3_aa: CASSDRLRVNGYTF; cdr3_nt: TGCGCCAGCAGCGATCGACTGAGGGTGAATGGCTACACCTTC
v_call: TRBV28; d_call: TRBD1; cdr3_length: 20; j_call: TRBJ2-6; clone_size: -; cdr3_aa: CASSSPDPGQLISGANVLTF; cdr3_nt: TGTGCCAGCAGTTCTCCCGACCCGGGACAGTTAATCTCTGGGGCCAACGTCCTGACTTTC
v_call: TRBV28; d_call: TRBD1; cdr3_length: 15; j_call: TRBJ2-3; clone_size: few; cdr3_aa: CASSRDRGRTDTQYF; cdr3_nt: TGTGCCAGCAGTAGGGACAGGGGGCGGACAGATACGCAGTATTTT